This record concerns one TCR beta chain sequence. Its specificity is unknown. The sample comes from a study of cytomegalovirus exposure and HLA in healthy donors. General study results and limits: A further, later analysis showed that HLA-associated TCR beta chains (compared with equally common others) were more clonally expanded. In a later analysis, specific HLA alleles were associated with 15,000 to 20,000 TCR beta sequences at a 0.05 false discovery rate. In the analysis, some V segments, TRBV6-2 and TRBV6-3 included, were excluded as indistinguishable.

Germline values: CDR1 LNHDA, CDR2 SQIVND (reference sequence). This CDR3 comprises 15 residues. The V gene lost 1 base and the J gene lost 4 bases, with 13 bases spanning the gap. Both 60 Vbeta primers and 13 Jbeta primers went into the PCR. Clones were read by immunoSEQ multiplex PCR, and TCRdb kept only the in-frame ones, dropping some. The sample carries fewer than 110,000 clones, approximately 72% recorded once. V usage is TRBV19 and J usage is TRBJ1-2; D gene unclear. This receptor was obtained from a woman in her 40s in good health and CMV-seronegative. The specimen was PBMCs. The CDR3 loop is CASSIGAGMTYGYTF. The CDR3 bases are TGTGCCAGTAGTATAGGGGCAGGAATGACCTATGGCTACACCTTC.